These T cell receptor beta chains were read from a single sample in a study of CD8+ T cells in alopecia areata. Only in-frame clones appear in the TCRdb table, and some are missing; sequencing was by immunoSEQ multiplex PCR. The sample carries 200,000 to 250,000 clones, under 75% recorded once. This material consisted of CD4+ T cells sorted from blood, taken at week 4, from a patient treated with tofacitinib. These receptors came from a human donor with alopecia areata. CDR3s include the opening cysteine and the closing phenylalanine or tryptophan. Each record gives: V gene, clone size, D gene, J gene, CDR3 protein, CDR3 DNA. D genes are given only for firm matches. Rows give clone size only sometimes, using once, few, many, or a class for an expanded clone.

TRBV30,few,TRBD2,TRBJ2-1,CAWSFPGLAGGRGTVNEQFF,TGTGCCTGGAGTTTCCCGGGACTAGCGGGGGGGCGTGGAACGGTCAATGAGCAGTTCTTC
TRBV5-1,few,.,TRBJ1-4,CASSKANEKLFF,TGCGCCAGCAGCAAAGCTAATGAAAAACTGTTTTTT
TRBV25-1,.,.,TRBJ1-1,CASSYREWDTEAFF,TGTGCCAGCAGTTACAGGGAGTGGGACACTGAAGCTTTCTTT
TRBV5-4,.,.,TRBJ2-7,CASSLAGRGVSYEQYF,TGTGCCAGCAGCTTGGCGGGCAGGGGTGTATCCTACGAGCAGTACTTC
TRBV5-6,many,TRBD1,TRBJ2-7,CASSRNGQGDYEQYF,TGTGCCAGCAGCAGAAACGGACAGGGCGACTACGAGCAGTACTTC
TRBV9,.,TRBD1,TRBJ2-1,CASSVDPLPRTGANEQFF,TGTGCCAGCAGCGTAGATCCACTACCTCGAACAGGGGCGAATGAGCAGTTCTTC
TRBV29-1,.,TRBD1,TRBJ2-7,CSARTGDYEQYF,TGCAGCGCGAGGACAGGAGACTACGAGCAGTACTTC
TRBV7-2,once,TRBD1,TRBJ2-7,CASSSLDRRYEQYF,TGTGCCAGCAGCTCACTGGACAGGCGCTACGAGCAGTACTTC
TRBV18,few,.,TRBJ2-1,CASSPQSNEQFF,TGTGCCAGCTCACCGCAAAGCAATGAGCAGTTCTTC
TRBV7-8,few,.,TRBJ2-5,CARTLTEQETQYF,TGTGCCAGGACTCTTACAGAGCAAGAGACCCAGTACTTC
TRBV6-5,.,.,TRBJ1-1,CASSYLLGTEAFF,TGTGCCAGCAGTTACTTACTGGGCACTGAAGCTTTCTTT
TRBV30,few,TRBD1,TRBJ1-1,CAWKWGQLNTEAFF,TGTGCCTGGAAATGGGGACAGCTGAACACTGAAGCTTTCTTT
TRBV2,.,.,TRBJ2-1,CASSERTTYNEQFF,TGTGCCAGCAGTGAAAGGACAACTTACAATGAGCAGTTCTTC
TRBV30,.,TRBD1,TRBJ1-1,CACERQGRSEAFF,TGTGCCTGTGAAAGACAGGGGAGGTCTGAAGCTTTCTTT
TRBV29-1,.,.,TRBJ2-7,CSVRQALTYEQYF,TGCAGCGTTCGGCAGGCCCTTACCTACGAGCAGTACTTC
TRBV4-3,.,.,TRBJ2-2,CASSQGVQRTTGELFF,TGCGCCAGCAGCCAAGGGGTACAGAGAACCACCGGGGAGCTGTTTTTT
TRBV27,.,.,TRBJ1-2,CASSLGSTGANYGYTF,TGTGCCAGCAGTTTGGGGTCGACAGGCGCAAACTATGGCTACACCTTC
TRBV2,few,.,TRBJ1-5,CASSREGSNQPQHF,TGTGCCAGCAGTAGGGAGGGGAGCAATCAGCCCCAGCATTTT
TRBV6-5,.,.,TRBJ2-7,CASSPDRRSYEQYF,TGTGCCAGCTCGCCGGACCGACGCTCCTACGAGCAGTACTTC
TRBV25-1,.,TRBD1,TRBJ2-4,CASSGIGQGGIQYF,TGTGCCAGCAGTGGAATTGGACAGGGAGGCATTCAGTACTTC
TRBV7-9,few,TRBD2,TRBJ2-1,CASSEPGLYNEQFF,TGTGCCAGCAGCGAACCGGGACTATACAATGAGCAGTTCTTC
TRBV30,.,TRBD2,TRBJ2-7,CASTTSGGTYEQYF,TGTGCCTCCACGACTAGCGGGGGGACTTACGAGCAGTACTTC
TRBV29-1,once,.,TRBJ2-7,CSAVSGRSYEQYF,TGCAGCGCTGTATCGGGAAGATCCTACGAGCAGTACTTC
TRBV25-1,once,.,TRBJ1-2,CASSESYKGNYGYTF,TGTGCCAGCAGTGAATCGTATAAGGGAAACTATGGCTACACCTTC
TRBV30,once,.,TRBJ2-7,CAWSLDRSYEQYF,TGTGCCTGGAGTTTGGACAGATCCTACGAGCAGTACTTC
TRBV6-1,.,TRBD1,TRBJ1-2,CAHTPTGFGYTF,TGTGCCCATACCCCGACAGGGTTCGGCTACACCTTC
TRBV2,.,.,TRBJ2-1,CASNRGADEQFF,TGTGCCAGCAACCGCGGGGCGGATGAGCAGTTCTTC
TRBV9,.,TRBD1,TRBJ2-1,CASSFRQGDNEQFF,TGTGCCAGCAGTTTCAGACAGGGGGACAATGAGCAGTTCTTC
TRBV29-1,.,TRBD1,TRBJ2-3,CSVVGQSTDTQYF,TGCAGCGTTGTGGGACAGAGCACAGATACGCAGTATTTT
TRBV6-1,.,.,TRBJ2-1,CASSEGGYEQFF,TGTGCCAGCAGTGAAGGGGGGTACGAGCAGTTCTTC
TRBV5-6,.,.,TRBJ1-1,CASSFRDFDTEAFF,TGTGCCAGCAGCTTTAGGGACTTCGACACTGAAGCTTTCTTT
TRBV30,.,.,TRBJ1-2,CAWASSEAGLYGYTF,TGTGCCTGGGCCTCTAGTGAGGCAGGGCTATATGGCTACACCTTC
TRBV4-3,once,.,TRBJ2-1,CASSQDRLLKDEQFF,TGCGCCAGCAGCCAAGATCGGCTGTTGAAGGATGAGCAGTTCTTC
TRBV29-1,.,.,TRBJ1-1,CSVEGGGMNTEAFF,TGCAGCGTTGAAGGTGGAGGGATGAACACTGAAGCTTTCTTT
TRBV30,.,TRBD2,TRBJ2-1,CAWGTSPNEQFF,TGTGCCTGGGGGACTAGCCCTAATGAGCAGTTCTTC
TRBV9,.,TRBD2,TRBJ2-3,CASSSSAGATDTQYF,TGTGCCAGCAGCTCCTCAGCGGGGGCCACAGATACGCAGTATTTT
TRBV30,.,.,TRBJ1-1,CAWSVPVTEAFF,TGTGCCTGGAGTGTGCCGGTCACTGAAGCTTTCTTT
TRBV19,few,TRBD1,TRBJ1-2,CASSFTGTGDYGYTF,TGTGCCAGTAGTTTTACCGGGACAGGGGACTATGGCTACACCTTC
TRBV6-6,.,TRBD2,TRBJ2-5,CASSSQLAGDQETQYF,TGTGCCAGCAGCTCACAACTAGCGGGGGACCAAGAGACCCAGTACTTC
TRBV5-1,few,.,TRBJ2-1,CASSQNRGGDEQFF,TGCGCCAGCAGCCAAAACAGGGGAGGTGATGAGCAGTTCTTC
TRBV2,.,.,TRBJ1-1,CASRGIGDSMNTEAFF,TGTGCCAGCAGAGGAATCGGGGACTCTATGAACACTGAAGCTTTCTTT
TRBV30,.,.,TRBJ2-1,CAWSVRGPEQFF,TGTGCCTGGAGTGTACGAGGGCCTGAGCAGTTCTTC
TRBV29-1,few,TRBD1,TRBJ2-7,CSVSGTGYEQYF,TGCAGCGTGTCCGGGACAGGCTACGAGCAGTACTTC
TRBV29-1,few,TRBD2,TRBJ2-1,CSVESRLAGEQFF,TGCAGCGTTGAATCCCGACTAGCGGGGGAGCAGTTCTTC
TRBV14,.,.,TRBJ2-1,CASREGQSLYNEQFF,TGTGCCAGCAGGGAGGGACAGAGTCTCTACAATGAGCAGTTCTTC
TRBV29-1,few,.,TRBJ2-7,CSVGAGNSSYEQYF,TGCAGCGTTGGGGCGGGGAATAGCTCCTACGAGCAGTACTTC
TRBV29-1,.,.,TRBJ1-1,CSVEGANTEAFF,TGCAGCGTTGAGGGAGCCAACACTGAAGCTTTCTTT
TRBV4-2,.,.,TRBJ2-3,CASSQEQGERTDTQYF,TGTGCCAGCAGCCAAGAACAGGGTGAACGCACAGATACGCAGTATTTT
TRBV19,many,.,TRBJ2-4,CASRRPGLAKNIQYF,TGTGCCAGTCGTAGGCCAGGACTAGCCAAAAACATTCAGTACTTC
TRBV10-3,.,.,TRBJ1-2,CAISYRVENGYTF,TGTGCCATCAGCTACAGGGTGGAGAATGGCTACACCTTC
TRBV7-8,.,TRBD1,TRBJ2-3,CASSPRTGFSTDTQYF,TGTGCCAGCAGCCCCCGGACAGGGTTTAGCACAGATACGCAGTATTTT